These 15 T cell receptor beta chains originate from one sample sequenced in a study of shared clonotypes between healthy human individuals. The data were produced by immunoSEQ multiplex PCR, yet TCRdb's version contains in-frame clones alone and is incomplete. There are under 1 million clones in the sample; more than 85% occur only once, and around 24% lies in the top ten. Naive CD8 isolation took CD45RO-negative cells positively selected for CCR7 and excluded terminally differentiated effector memory CD45RA+ cells. Material: naive CD8+ T cells sorted from blood. Receptors originate from a man aged 25 to 45 in good health.

J is TRBJ1-1 and V is TRBV11-2; TRBD1 matches 7 bases. V shed 0 bases and J 3 bases; nucleotides not matched to a gene: 7. This CDR3 is 16 amino acids long. Germline lookup yields CDR1 SGHAT and CDR2 FQNNGV. The CDR3 sequence: CASSLDSQGGDTEAFF. CDR3 sequence (DNA): TGTGCCAGCAGCTTAGATTCCCAGGGGGGGGACACTGAAGCTTTCTTT. The full variable domain, in which reference TRBV11-2 and TRBJ1-1 provide the parts outside the CDR3, is EAGVAQSPRYKIIEKRQSVAFWCNPISGHATLYWYQQILGQGPKLLIQFQNNGVVDDSQLPKDRFSAERLKGVDSTLKIQPAKLEDSAVYLCASSLDSQGGDTEAFFGQGTRLTVV.

The rearrangement links TRBV27 to TRBJ2-1; 10 nucleotides match TRBD1. V lost 5 bases and J lost 3; bases outside the gene matches: 4. CDR1 is MNHEY, CDR2 SMNVEV, per germline (reference sequence). The CDR3 spans 15 residues. The CDR3 region has the DNA TGTGCCAGCAGTCGGACAGGGGGTCTCTACAATGAGCAGTTCTTC. It yields the protein CASSRTGGLYNEQFF.

The V call is TRBV6-5, the J call TRBJ2-1; D call uncertain. The length of the CDR3 is 12 residues. Germline V gene data show CDR1 as MNHEY and CDR2 as SVGAGI. V was trimmed by 2 bases and J by 3 bases, leaving 2 bases between them. For the CDR3, the DNA is TGTGCCAGCAGTTACAACTACAATGAGCAGTTCTTC. Translation: CASSYNYNEQFF.

The chain combines TRBV4-1 with TRBJ2-2; possibly TRBD2 for D (7 bases). Per germline, CDR1 MGHRA and CDR2 YSYEKL. Between the trimmed V and J ends, which lost 0 bases and 7 bases, there was a span of 15 bases. The CDR3 has 16 residues. The CDR3 is CASSQDPGGVGGELFF. The CDR3 region has the DNA TGCGCCAGCAGCCAAGATCCGGGGGGCGTTGGCGGGGAGCTGTTTTTT.

The chain recombines TRBV19 with TRBJ2-3; weak D call: TRBD2 (6 bases). The length of the CDR3 is 15 residues. The V gene lost 3 bases and the J gene lost 4 bases, with 14 bases spanning the gap. Germline loops: CDR1 LNHDA, CDR2 SQIVND (reference sequence). Here the CDR3 DNA reads TGTGCCAGTAGTATTGCGGGGATTGGGGCAGATACGCAGTATTTT. It encodes CASSIAGIGADTQYF.

This sequence joins TRBV7-9 and TRBJ2-1; 8 bases are a match to TRBD1. Per germline, CDR1 SEHNR and CDR2 FQNEAQ (reference sequence). This CDR3 is built from 16 residues. Unmatched junction bases numbered 8, after V lost 0 bases and J lost 7 bases. The CDR3 reads CASSLAIGQGKNEQFF. In DNA form, the CDR3 reads TGTGCCAGCAGCTTAGCAATTGGACAGGGTAAAAATGAGCAGTTCTTC.

The rearrangement uses TRBV9 and TRBJ2-1, with a tentative D call TRBD2 (7 bases). CDR3 size: 16 residues. CDR1 and CDR2 (germline): SGDLS, YYNGEE. V lost 4 bases and J 9 bases, leaving 23 bases between the germline ends. The CDR3 protein is CASSPRRGGGPGEQFF. For the CDR3, the DNA is TGTGCCAGCAGCCCCCGTCGAGGGGGAGGGCCTGGTGAGCAGTTCTTC.

This chain uses TRBV29-1 with TRBJ2-3; 8 nucleotides match TRBD2. Germline lookup yields CDR1 SQVTM and CDR2 ANQGSEA. The CDR3 runs to 17 residues. The V and J ends lost 1 base and 1 base, in that order; junction bases with no gene match: 10. The CDR3 region has the DNA TGCAGCGTTGAAGGAGGAGCGGGAGAGTTAGGCACAGATACGCAGTATTTT. Protein: CSVEGGAGELGTDTQYF.

To note about this clone: The sample carries other DNA sequences with the same CDR3. This chain uses TRBV9 with TRBJ2-7; tentative D call: TRBD1 (6 bases). Germline V CDR1 and CDR2: SGDLS, YYNGEE. This CDR3 contains 14 residues. With 0 bases removed from V and 2 bases from J, the gap between germline ends came to 9 bases. The CDR3, as DNA: TGTGCCAGCAGCGTAGATGGGGGCGCCTACGAGCAGTACTTC. Translating gives CASSVDGGAYEQYF. The full variable domain, rest sourced from reference TRBV9 and TRBJ2-7, is DSGVTQTPKHLITATGQRVTLRCSPRSGDLSVYWYQQSLDQGLQFLIQYYNGEERAKGNILERFSAQQFPDLHSELNLSSLELGDSALYFCASSVDGGAYEQYFGPGTRLTVT.

The chain joins TRBV6-5 to TRBJ1-1; D may be TRBD1 (6 bases). V lost 8 bases to trimming and J lost 5 bases, with 18 bases between them. CDR1 and CDR2 from the germline V gene are MNHEY and SVGAGI. The CDR3 is 14 amino acids. The CDR3 spells CASCNSAGVTEAFF. The CDR3 coding sequence is TGTGCCAGCTGCAATAGCGCAGGGGTGACTGAAGCTTTCTTT.

The rearrangement links TRBV4-3 to TRBJ2-5; D remains unclear. This CDR3 spans 15 amino acids. Germline V gene lookup returns CDR1 LGHNA and CDR2 YSLEER. V was shortened by 0 bases and J by 1 base, with 9 bases between the two germline ends. CDR3 coding DNA: TGCGCCAGCAGCCAAGATAGAACAGTCCAAGAGACCCAGTACTTC. This codes for CASSQDRTVQETQYF.

The rearrangement uses TRBV9 and TRBJ2-1, with D tentatively TRBD2 (6 bases). CDR1 is SGDLS and CDR2 is YYNGEE in the germline V gene. Trimming took 3 bases from V and 5 from J, leaving 6 bases between them. The CDR3 runs 12 residues. The CDR3 here is CASSGTNNEQFF. In DNA, the CDR3 is TGTGCCAGCAGCGGGACTAACAATGAGCAGTTCTTC. Combining the CDR3 with reference TRBV9 and TRBJ2-1 gives the whole variable domain DSGVTQTPKHLITATGQRVTLRCSPRSGDLSVYWYQQSLDQGLQFLIQYYNGEERAKGNILERFSAQQFPDLHSELNLSSLELGDSALYFCASSGTNNEQFFGPGTRLTVL.

This clone was detected once. The V gene is TRBV11-2, the J gene TRBJ2-3, with no clear D. The CDR3 has 13 amino acids. V was cut by 2 bases and J by 6 bases, with 9 bases left in between. Germline CDR1 is SGHAT and CDR2 is FQNNGV. CDR3 nucleotide sequence: TGTGCCAGCAGCTTATTGGAGTGGGATACGCAGTATTTT. Its translation is CASSLLEWDTQYF.

J is TRBJ2-2 and V is TRBV2; 8 bases agree with TRBD2. Trimming at V came to 7 bases and at J to 3 bases, leaving 13 bases not matched to a gene. This CDR3 region has 17 residues. The germline V gene has CDR1 SNHLY and CDR2 FYNNEI. CDR3 sequence reads: CASTPSAAGVYTGELFF. CDR3 DNA: TGTGCCAGCACCCCCTCGGCAGCGGGAGTCTACACCGGGGAGCTGTTTTTT.

J is TRBJ1-1 and V is TRBV7-6; TRBD1 matches at 9 bases. The trim removed 4 bases at V and 0 bases at J, leaving 3 bases unmatched. Germline CDR1 is SGHVS and CDR2 is FNYEAQ. The CDR3 covers 15 residues. The DNA for the CDR3 is TGTGCCAGCAGCTCAGACAGGGGGTTGAACACTGAAGCTTTCTTT. Translating gives CASSSDRGLNTEAFF. The variable domain in full, with the rest retrieved from reference TRBV7-6 and TRBJ1-1, is GAGVSQSPRYKVTKRGQDVALRCDPISGHVSLYWYRQALGQGPEFLTYFNYEAQQDKSGLPNDRFSAERPEGSISTLTIQRTEQRDSAMYRCASSSDRGLNTEAFFGQGTRLTVV.